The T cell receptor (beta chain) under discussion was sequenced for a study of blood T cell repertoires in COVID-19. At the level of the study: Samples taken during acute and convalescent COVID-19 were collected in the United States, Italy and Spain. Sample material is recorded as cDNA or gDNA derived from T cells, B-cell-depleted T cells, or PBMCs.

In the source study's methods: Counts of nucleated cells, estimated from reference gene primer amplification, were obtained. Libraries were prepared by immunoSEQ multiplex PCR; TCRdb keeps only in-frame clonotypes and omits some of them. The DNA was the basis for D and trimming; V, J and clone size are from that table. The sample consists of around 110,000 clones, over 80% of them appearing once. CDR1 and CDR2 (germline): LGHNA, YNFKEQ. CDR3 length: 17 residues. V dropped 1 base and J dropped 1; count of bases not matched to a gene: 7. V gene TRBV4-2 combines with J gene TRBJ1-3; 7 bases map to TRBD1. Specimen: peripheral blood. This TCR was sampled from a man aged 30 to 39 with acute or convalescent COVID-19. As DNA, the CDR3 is TGTGCCAGCAGCCAAGGCCGACAGGGAGCGTCTGGAAACACCATATATTTT. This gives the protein CASSQGRQGASGNTIYF.